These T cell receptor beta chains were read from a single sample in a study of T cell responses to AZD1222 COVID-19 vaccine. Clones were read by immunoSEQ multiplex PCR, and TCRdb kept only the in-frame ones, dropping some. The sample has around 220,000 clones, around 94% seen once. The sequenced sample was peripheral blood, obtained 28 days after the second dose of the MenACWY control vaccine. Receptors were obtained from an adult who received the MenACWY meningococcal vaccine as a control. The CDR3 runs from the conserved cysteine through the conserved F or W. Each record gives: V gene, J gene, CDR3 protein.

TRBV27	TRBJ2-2	CASSSDASFGGELFF
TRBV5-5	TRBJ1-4	CASSLASDEKLFF
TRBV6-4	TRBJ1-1	CASSLQEDTEAFF
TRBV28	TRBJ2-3	CASSPNRGATDTQYF
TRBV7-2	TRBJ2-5	CASSERLAGDQETQYF
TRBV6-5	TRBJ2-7	CASSYSLAGYYEQYF
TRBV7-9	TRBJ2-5	CASSPRGGAETQYF
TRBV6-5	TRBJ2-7	CASSYSLRGGWEQYF
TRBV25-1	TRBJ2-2	CASRPTGTTGELFF
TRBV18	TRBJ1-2	CASSPGTGLGGYTF
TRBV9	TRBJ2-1	CASSATSGRTNEQFF
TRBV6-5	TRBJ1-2	CASQGQGYYGYTF
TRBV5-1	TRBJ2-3	CASTRIRSGSLVDTQYF
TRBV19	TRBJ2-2	CASSIGEGNTGELFF
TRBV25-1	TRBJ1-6	CASSGSPGSYNSPLHF
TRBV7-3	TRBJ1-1	CASSLSALNTEAFF
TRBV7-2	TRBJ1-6	CASSFGSAVNNSPLHF
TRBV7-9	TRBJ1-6	CASSPSGGNSPLHF
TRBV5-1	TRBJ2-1	CASSLPGRAEQFF
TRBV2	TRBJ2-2	CASRVPGGRGELFF
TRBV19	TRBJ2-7	CASSIDSGSSYEQYF
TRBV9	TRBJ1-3	CASRGVRDGNTIYF
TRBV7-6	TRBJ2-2	CASSPRGASTGELFF
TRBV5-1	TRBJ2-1	CASSLEAGGPPYNEQFF
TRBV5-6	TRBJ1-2	CASSLDSNYGYTF
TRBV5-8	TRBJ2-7	CASSLAVGYEQYF
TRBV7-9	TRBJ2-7	CASSLENRVEQYF
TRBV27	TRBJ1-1	CASSLPGDTEAFF
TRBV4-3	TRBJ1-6	CASSQVGGQNSPLHF
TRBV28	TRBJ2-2	CASRLGTGFTGELFF
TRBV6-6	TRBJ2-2	CASSSGAGTGELFF
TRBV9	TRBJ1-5	CASSVGQSNQPQHF
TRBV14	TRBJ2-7	CASSQDYYRDRGTYEQYF
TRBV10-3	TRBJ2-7	CAISESRQAYEQYF
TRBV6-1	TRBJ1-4	CASSDTGGTNEKLFF
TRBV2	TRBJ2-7	CANPTLGTRYYEQYF